This T cell receptor beta chain was identified in a study of T cell responses to AZD1222 COVID-19 vaccine. This CDR3 spans 14 amino acids. The V gene end was trimmed by 3 bases and the J gene end by 12 bases; junction bases not matched to a gene: 7. Germline loops: CDR1 SQVTM, CDR2 ANQGSEA. TCRdb's table, derived via immunoSEQ multiplex PCR, lists solely in-frame clones and lacks some. Here the sample spans around 130,000 clones, approximately 94% being singletons. On this clone: The antigen is not known.

Study-wide results and caveats: There were repertoire samples only from the period after the peak T cell response. Only a handful of AZD1222 recipients, five to seven in all, had baseline seropositivity.

The chain carries TRBV29-1 and TRBJ2-1; 14 nucleotides align to TRBD2. The TCR sequence derives from an adult in good health. Sequencing was performed on peripheral blood, taken on day 0 of AZD1222 vaccination. This chain's CDR3 is CSVEGGTSGRWQFF. CDR3 sequence (DNA): TGCAGCGTTGAGGGGGGGACTAGCGGGAGATGGCAGTTCTTC.